This TCR beta chain stems from a study of blood T cell repertoires in COVID-19. About the study: Italy, Spain and the United States were the sources of the convalescent and acute COVID-19 samples. T cells, B-cell-depleted T cells, or PBMCs provided the cDNA or gDNA that served as material.

This clone was detected only once. As processed by the authors: Counts of nucleated cells, estimated from reference gene primer amplification, were obtained. Method: immunoSEQ multiplex PCR; TCRdb's copy keeps in-frame clones and lacks some. V and J calls and clone size follow that table, whereas D and trimming were derived from the DNA. The sample lists 100,000 or so clones, 85% to 90% seen once, with roughly 4.2% in the top ten. With V trimmed by 6 bases and J by 1 base, 1 base remained unmatched. CDR3 length equals 14 residues. Germline CDR1 and CDR2: MDHEN and SYDVKM. Sequenced material: peripheral blood. V gene TRBV28 combines with J gene TRBJ2-2, with 8 bases lining up with TRBD1. The receptor was isolated from a man aged 45 to 65 with acute or convalescent COVID-19. CDR3 residues: CASRGQGNTGELFF. Here the CDR3 DNA reads TGTGCCAGCAGAGGACAGGGGAACACCGGGGAGCTGTTTTTT.